This T cell receptor beta chain came from a study of regulatory and conventional T cells in RAG deficiency. The study, taken as a whole, reports: Treg unique TCR beta sequences were approximately 95-fold fewer in Omenn syndrome and CID/AS patients than controls. Shorter CDR3s in all patient subsets; >85% Treg-Tconv overlap in Omenn.

About this clone: Its cognate antigen is unknown.

Regulatory T cells were sorted from blood as CD4+ CD25-high CD127-low cells. TCRdb's copy holds only in-frame clones and misses some; the assay was immunoSEQ multiplex PCR. The sample lists tens of thousands of clones, 75% to 95% occurring once. These same records also appear under a second study, on regulatory T cells. That study reports: The primer mix had 52 TRBV and 13 TRBJ primers. Patient repertoires had restricted TRB V-J pairs and skewed V and J usage, most in Tregs.

The TCR comes from a human donor in good health. Material for sequencing was Tregs sorted from blood.

Written as DNA, the CDR3 is TGTGCCAGCAGTTACTCGATAACTAGCGGGCAAGAGACCCAGTACTTC. As protein: CASSYSITSGQETQYF. This sequence joins TRBV6-5 and TRBJ2-5, with 9 nucleotides matching TRBD2. The CDR3 is 16 residues long. Per germline, CDR1 MNHEY and CDR2 SVGAGI. Unmatched junction bases numbered 4, after V lost 0 bases and J lost 2 bases.